This TCR beta chain came from a study of cytomegalovirus exposure and HLA in healthy donors. Study as a whole: An early data release held some 89 million unique TCRs from HLA-typed donors. When 398 donors were genotyped, about 86% of them were found to fall in the Caucasian-associated ancestry cluster. Whole-study results and caveats: A few V segments could not be told apart, such as TRBV6-2 and TRBV6-3, and were left out. Further analysis, carried out later, found HLA-associated TCR beta chains more clonally expanded than equally common other chains.

This clone turned up a few times. What it recognizes is unknown. CDR3 length: 15 amino acids. Deletions cut 5 bases from V and 0 bases from J, with 11 bases between. Germline V lookup: CDR1 MNHEY, CDR2 SVGAGI. PCR involved 60 Vbeta and 13 Jbeta primers. Repertoires were generated with immunoSEQ multiplex PCR, while TCRdb's copy carries only in-frame clones and drops some. The sample includes about 97,000 clones, around 85% of them seen just once. The sample taken for sequencing was PBMCs. This rearrangement joins TRBV6-5 to TRBJ1-3; D might be TRBD1 (5 bases). This sequence originates from a man younger than 45 in good health and CMV-seronegative. The CDR3 sequence: CASSRQSISGNTIYF. In DNA form, the CDR3 reads TGTGCCAGCAGTCGACAGTCTATCTCTGGAAACACCATATATTTT.